This T cell receptor (beta chain) was obtained from a study of human T cells and chemical hapten exposure. Whole-study context: Epicutaneous patch tests delivered 0.01% DPC to the upper back, with evaluation at 6 days.

Time point given: patch test 1, 2 weeks after DPC sensitization. Indicated treatment: therapeutic diphenylcyclopropenone sensitization with weekly scalp DPC. Unseparated into fractions, whole blood served as the source from which total RNA was extracted. TCRdb fed the RACE reads into MiXCR, producing one record per CDR3 protein. The sample lists 150,000 to 200,000 distinct CDR3 sequences, 13% to 15% occurring once. Germline assignment: CDR1 SGDLS and CDR2 YYNGEE. The CDR3 totals 15 residues. Deletions cut 0 bases from V and 2 bases from J, with 12 bases between. The chain is built from TRBV9 and TRBJ2-7; D possibly corresponds to TRBD2 (5 bases). This TCR was recovered from a woman aged 25 to 45 with alopecia areata. Some clones in this sample may be carry-over from other donors' samples. The input for sequencing was whole blood, taken in connection with sensitization to the hapten diphenylcyclopropenone (DPC). The chain's CDR3 is CASSVDTGKPYEQYF. The CDR3 nucleotides are TGTGCCAGCAGCGTAGATACGGGAAAACCCTACGAGCAGTACTTC.